Below, 23 T cell receptor beta chains from the same sample are listed, as sequenced in a study of T-cell reconstitution after alpha-beta-depleted transplantation in children. Researchers prepared the TCRbeta library using unique molecular identifiers, the study reports. Each CDR3 protein is one row after TCRdb ran MiXCR on the PCR reads. The repertoire holds approximately 98,000 distinct CDR3 sequences, with about 6.4% as singletons. Sequenced material: PBMCs, mostly from graft donor cells, taken 360 days after TCRalphabeta/CD19-depleted stem cell transplant. These receptors came from a male patient aged 2 to 10 who had a stem cell transplant for acute lymphoblastic leukemia, so the T cells may come from the graft donor.

The chain recombines TRBV28 with TRBJ2-1, with 10 bases lining up with TRBD1. The germline gives CDR1 MDHEN, CDR2 SYDVKM. The CDR3 loop spans 18 amino acids. Germline trimming cut 3 bases from V and 6 bases from J; bases unmatched to any gene: 14. This chain's CDR3 is CASSLDRGGRGRANEQFF. In DNA, the CDR3 is TGTGCCAGCAGTTTGGACAGGGGGGGAAGAGGGAGGGCCAATGAGCAGTTCTTC.

This clonotype appeared many times. V gene TRBV12-3 or TRBV12-4 combines with J gene TRBJ2-7; 8 nucleotides line up with TRBD1. V lost 2 bases, J lost 4 bases, and 16 bases stayed unmatched. The CDR3 has 18 residues. In nucleotides, the CDR3 is TGTGCCAGCAGTTTATACCGGACAGGGAAATTCCAAAGGTACGAGCAGTACTTC. Its translation is CASSLYRTGKFQRYEQYF.

The chain uses TRBV30 and TRBJ2-7; TRBD2 matches 10 bases. Germline V CDR1 and CDR2: GTSNPN, SVGIG (reference sequence). This CDR3 has 14 amino acids. V was clipped by 0 bases and J by 5 bases; unmatched bases: 4. Written as DNA, the CDR3 is TGTGCCTGGAGTGTAGCGGGAGGGAGACACGAGCAGTACTTC. Residues: CAWSVAGGRHEQYF. Filled out from reference TRBV30 and TRBJ2-7, the complete variable domain reads SQTIHQWPATLVQPVGSPLSLECTVEGTSNPNLYWYRQAAGRGLQLLFYSVGIGQISSEVPQNLSASRPQDRQFILSSKKLLLSDSGFYLCAWSVAGGRHEQYFGPGTRLTVT.

The J gene is TRBJ2-5, the V gene TRBV9; 8 bases fit TRBD1. The CDR3 loop spans 17 amino acids. Germline CDR1 is SGDLS and CDR2 is YYNGEE. With 3 bases clipped from V and 5 bases from J, the junction kept 15 bases outside the gene matches. The CDR3 bases are TGTGCCAGCAGCGCACGAACGGGCACAGGGGGGAGGGAGACCCAGTACTTC. Translation: CASSARTGTGGRETQYF.

This sequence joins TRBV7-2 and TRBJ1-5; the D is unclear. The CDR3 is made up of 13 amino acids. The germline gives CDR1 SGHTA, CDR2 FQGNSA. V lost 3 bases to trimming and J lost 4 bases, with 7 bases between them. The CDR3 is CASSFSSNQPQHF. Here the CDR3 DNA reads TGTGCCAGCAGCTTTTCCTCTAATCAGCCCCAGCATTTT.

This chain joins TRBV16 and TRBJ2-7, with D hard to call. This CDR3 has 12 residues. Trimming removed 6 bases at V and 2 bases at J, with 8 bases between. In germline, CDR1 is KGHSY, CDR2 FQNENV. The CDR3 DNA follows: TGTGCCAGCAGTTCGCGCCCCTACGAGCAGTACTTC. It translates to CASSSRPYEQYF.

There are many counts of this clonotype. CDR3 DNA sequence: TGTGCCAGCACGAGCACGGGGTCTGGCTACACCTTC. It translates to CASTSTGSGYTF. V usage is TRBV6-1 and J usage is TRBJ1-2; D not certain. CDR3 length: 12 amino acids. V shed 7 bases and J shed 7 bases, with 13 bases lying between them. In germline, CDR1 is MNHNS, CDR2 SASEGT.

This clonotype was detected only a few times. The chain employs TRBV7-9 and TRBJ2-7; 13 bases agree with TRBD2. The CDR3 contains 17 residues. CDR1 SEHNR and CDR2 FQNEAQ come from the germline V gene (reference sequence). V dropped 8 bases and J dropped 9; count of bases not matched to a gene: 19. The CDR3 reads CASAGTGVLAGGPGQYF. The CDR3 nucleotides read TGTGCCAGCGCCGGGACAGGGGTACTAGCGGGAGGGCCCGGGCAGTACTTC.

This clonotype occurred many times. The chain joins TRBV2 to TRBJ2-5; 8 bases fit TRBD1. The CDR3 has 14 amino acids. Unmatched junction bases numbered 5, after V lost 7 bases and J lost 1 base. Germline CDR1 reads SNHLY; CDR2 reads FYNNEI. The chain's CDR3 is CASKQGAVQETQYF. CDR3 nucleotide sequence: TGTGCCAGCAAGCAGGGGGCCGTCCAAGAGACCCAGTACTTC.

This clonotype has ten or more counts. The chain links TRBV12-3 or TRBV12-4 to TRBJ2-7; a weak D match, TRBD1 (7 bases). The CDR3 contains 14 residues. V shed 5 bases and J shed 3 bases, with 14 bases lying between them. The CDR3, as DNA: TGTGCCAGCAGTACGGCGGGACAGCACTACGAGCAGTACTTC. It encodes CASSTAGQHYEQYF.

With respect to this clonotype: This sequence may be a read error, since a much larger clone differs from it by one base. The V call is TRBV27, the J call TRBJ2-1; a possible D gene is TRBD1 (5 bases). This CDR3 comprises 13 residues. CDR1 is MNHEY and CDR2 is SMNVEV in the germline V gene (reference sequence). Trimming shortened V by 5 bases and J by 9 bases, and 14 bases separated the two germline ends. The CDR3 is CASSIGVVGEQFF. CDR3 sequence (DNA): TGTGCCAGCAGTATAGGGGTAGTCGGTGAGCAGTTCTTC.

In its sample, this clonotype was seen many times. The chain employs TRBV4-2 and TRBJ1-1, with D possibly being TRBD1 (5 bases). Trimming took off 1 base at V and 4 bases at J, with 16 bases between the two ends. Per the germline V gene, CDR1 is LGHNA and CDR2 is YNFKEQ. The CDR3 consists of 16 residues. DNA of the CDR3: TGTGCCAGCAGCCAAGGTAGCGGGGGGGTTGGCACTGAAGCTTTCTTT. This codes for CASSQGSGGVGTEAFF.

This clonotype showed up many times. A read error may produce the germline difference seen at one junction end. The chain has TRBV15 and TRBJ1-1; the D is unclear. The CDR3 consists of 13 residues. Germline lookup yields CDR1 LNHNV and CDR2 YYDKDF (reference sequence). The CDR3 region has the DNA TGTGCCGCCAGCCGGCGGATGAACACTGAAGCTTTCTTT. It translates to CAASRRMNTEAFF.

This clonotype was counted many times. V gene TRBV7-9 combines with J gene TRBJ2-3, with D hard to call. The V end lost 5 bases, the J end lost 0 bases, and 9 bases lay between the germline ends. The CDR3 is 14 residues long. From germline, CDR1 is SEHNR and CDR2 FQNEAQ (reference sequence). The CDR3 is CASSDTDSTDTQYF. The DNA of the CDR3 is TGTGCCAGCAGCGATACCGACAGCACAGATACGCAGTATTTT.

This clonotype occurred many times. This chain joins TRBV24-1 and TRBJ2-3; D not certain. Between the trimmed V and J ends, which lost 8 bases and 0 bases, there was a span of 8 bases. This CDR3 region has 13 residues. Per the germline V gene, CDR1 is KGHDR and CDR2 is SFDVKD. DNA for the CDR3: TGTGCCACCATTGGGGTCAGCACAGATACGCAGTATTTT. Its translation is CATIGVSTDTQYF.

This clonotype was seen at least ten times. The chain uses TRBV7-9 and TRBJ2-1, with D unresolved. This CDR3 has 16 residues. V was cut by 5 bases and J by 0 bases, with 14 bases left in between. CDR1 SEHNR and CDR2 FQNEAQ come from the germline V gene (reference sequence). DNA of the CDR3: TGTGCCAGCAGCCCCTTTAGGTTCCGCTCCTACAATGAGCAGTTCTTC. This translates into CASSPFRFRSYNEQFF.

This clonotype was found many times. This chain connects TRBV20-1 to TRBJ2-5; D remains ambiguous. V was trimmed by 6 bases and J by 6 bases, leaving 11 bases between them. Germline CDR1 is DFQATT and CDR2 is SNEGSKA (reference sequence). CDR3 length: 11 residues. This CDR3 reads CSAPPAQTQYF. CDR3 nucleotide sequence: TGCAGTGCCCCTCCGGCTCAGACCCAGTACTTC.

There are many counts of this clonotype. This sequence joins TRBV29-1 and TRBJ2-2; no clear D. Deletions cut 5 bases from V and 6 bases from J, with 10 bases between. Germline lookup yields CDR1 SQVTM and CDR2 ANQGSEA. The CDR3 has 12 residues. CDR3 sequence reads: CSVLGSPGELFF. In nucleotides, the CDR3 is TGCAGCGTTCTGGGCAGCCCCGGGGAGCTGTTTTTT.

In its sample, this clonotype was seen many times. This chain joins TRBV12-3 or TRBV12-4 and TRBJ1-2, with D possibly being TRBD1 (6 bases). The CDR3 spans 12 residues. V was cut by 5 bases and J by 8 bases, with 12 bases left in between. The CDR3 here is CASSHREGGYTF. The CDR3 nucleotides are TGTGCCAGCAGTCACAGGGAGGGAGGCTACACCTTC.

This clonotype has ten or more counts. A junction end diverges from the germline sequence, so it may reflect a read error. The DNA of the CDR3 is TGTGCTAGCAGCTTAGGAGCATGGCGGGAGGGCGGCACAGATACGCAGTATTTT. It is translated as CASSLGAWREGGTDTQYF. The J gene is TRBJ2-3, the V gene TRBV7-7; 9 bases align to TRBD2. The CDR3 length is 18 residues. Germline V gives CDR1 SSHAT, CDR2 FNYEAQ (reference sequence).

This clonotype was counted many times. The V call is TRBV7-2, the J call TRBJ2-2, with D possibly being TRBD2 (5 bases). This CDR3 spans 13 amino acids. The V gene lost 5 bases and the J gene lost 4 bases, with 8 bases spanning the gap. Looked up from germline, CDR1 is SGHTA and CDR2 is FQGNSA. CDR3 loop: CASSADFTGELFF. CDR3 sequence (DNA): TGTGCCAGCAGCGCGGACTTCACCGGGGAGCTGTTTTTT.

J is TRBJ2-1 and V is TRBV9; D is undetermined. Per the germline V gene, CDR1 is SGDLS and CDR2 is YYNGEE. The CDR3 contains 16 residues. Between the trimmed V and J ends, which lost 0 bases and 2 bases, there was a span of 12 bases. CDR3 nucleotides: TGTGCCAGCAGCGTAGAAAGGAGAGACGCCTACAATGAGCAGTTCTTC. Translation gives CASSVERRDAYNEQFF.

This clonotype was counted many times. V and J are TRBV7-9 and TRBJ2-5; D might be TRBD1 (6 bases). CDR1 is SEHNR, CDR2 FQNEAQ, per germline (reference sequence). CDR3 length: 14 residues. Between the trimmed V and J ends, which lost 5 bases and 1 base, there was a span of 11 bases. DNA for the CDR3: TGTGCCAGCAGCACCCCCAGGGGCCAAGAGACCCAGTACTTC. It encodes CASSTPRGQETQYF.